This TCR beta chain was captured in a study of T cells in Graves' hyperthyroidism and ophthalmopathy. RNA transcripts gave rise to amplified TCR beta CDR3 regions. During a first-round RT-PCR of the TCR CDR3, the HTBI primer set was used. A single record per CDR3 protein comes from TCRdb applying MiXCR to the multiplex PCR reads. The repertoire holds 550,000 to 600,000 distinct CDR3 sequences, 40% to 55% seen once, with under 20% in the top ten. In germline, CDR1 is SGHAT, CDR2 FQNNGV. Trimming pared 5 bases from V and 7 bases from J, leaving 14 bases between. This CDR3 has 14 residues. This clonotype was detected many times. No antigen is known for it. Findings and limits, study-wide: Blood shared most expanded thyroid clonotypes above 0.001.

It was uncontrolled infection, other autoimmune disease, pregnancy or lactation that excluded patients. Diagnosing involved the use of clinical symptoms, serum thyroxine and TRAb, thyroid ultrasound and orbital computed tomography. The source is an adult woman with Graves' disease, either hyperthyroidism or ophthalmopathy (not recorded which). What was sequenced was peripheral blood or thyroid tissue (not recorded which). J is TRBJ1-4 and V is TRBV11-2, with D uncertain. In DNA form, the CDR3 reads TGTGCCAGCAGCGCACCTCCGGCGGGTGAAAAACTGTTTTTT. Amino acid sequence: CASSAPPAGEKLFF.